The entry below gives a single T cell receptor beta chain sequence along with its context. Because the CDR3's place on the DNA is in doubt, the DNA is left out and the CDR3 is given as listed by TCRdb. In the study's own analysis: Reference gene primer amplification in the assay estimated nucleated cell counts. Clones were sequenced by immunoSEQ multiplex PCR, and TCRdb holds only the in-frame ones, with some missing. V, J and clone size are those of that table, while D and trimming were read from the DNA. The top ten clones hold roughly 2.4% of a sample with roughly 220,000 clones, 65% to 85% of them seen once. Inclusive of both ends, the CDR3 amounts to 17 amino acids. The germline gives CDR1 LGHNT, CDR2 FRNRAP. The data were taken from a study of blood T cell repertoires in COVID-19. Across the study: Researchers got acute and convalescent COVID-19 samples from the United States, Italy and Spain. Sources were T cells, B-cell-depleted T cells, or PBMCs; the material itself was cDNA or gDNA.

The sample taken for sequencing was peripheral blood. V is TRBV12-5 and J is TRBJ2-3; TRBD2 is the table's D call, not checked against the DNA. The clonotype originates from a woman aged 55-70 years with acute or convalescent COVID-19. This CDR3 is CASGFGEGPSSTDTQYF.